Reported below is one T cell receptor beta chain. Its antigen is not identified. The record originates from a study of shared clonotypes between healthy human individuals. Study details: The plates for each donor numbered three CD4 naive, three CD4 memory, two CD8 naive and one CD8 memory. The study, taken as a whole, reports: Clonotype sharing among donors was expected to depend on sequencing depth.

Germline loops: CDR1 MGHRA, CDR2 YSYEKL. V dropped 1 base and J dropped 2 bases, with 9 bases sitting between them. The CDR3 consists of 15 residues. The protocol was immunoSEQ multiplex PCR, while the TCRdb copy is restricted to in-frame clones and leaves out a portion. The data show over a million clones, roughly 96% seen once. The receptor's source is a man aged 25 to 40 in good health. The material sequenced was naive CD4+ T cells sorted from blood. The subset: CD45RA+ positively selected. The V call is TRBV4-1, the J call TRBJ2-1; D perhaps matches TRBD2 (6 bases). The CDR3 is CASSQVGSTYNEQFF. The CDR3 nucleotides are TGCGCCAGCAGCCAAGTCGGGAGTACCTACAATGAGCAGTTCTTC.